These T cell receptor beta chains were read from a single sample in a study of tumor-infiltrating lymphocytes in primary liver carcinoma. In TCRdb, the multiplex PCR reads were re-called with MiXCR into one record per CDR3 protein. This table holds 47,000 or so distinct CDR3 sequences, 60% to 75% found once. The sample taken for sequencing was liver tumor tissue from sampling region 3. All receptors derive from a man aged 40-50 years with primary liver carcinoma and hepatitis B virus infection. The CDR3 runs from the conserved cysteine through the conserved F or W. A D gene is named only where the DNA matches it firmly. Clone size is shown for a subset of rows, as once, few, many or a class of expanded clone.

j_call cdr3_length d_call v_call clone_size cdr3_aa cdr3_nt
TRBJ2-6 16 - TRBV6-6 - CASSYNQWPEANVLTF TGTGCCAGCAGTTACAATCAGTGGCCCGAGGCCAACGTCCTGACTTTC
TRBJ1-1 14 - TRBV6-6 - CVSSYSIETTEAFF TGTGTCAGCAGTTACTCGATTGAGACCACTGAAGCTTTCTTT
TRBJ1-6 13 - TRBV25-1 - CASGSLPNSPLHF TGTGCCAGCGGTTCTCTCCCGAATTCGCCCCTCCACTTT
TRBJ2-7 11 TRBD1 TRBV29-1 - CSVGTGPRHYF TGCAGCGTTGGGACAGGTCCACGGCACTACTTC
TRBJ2-1 16 - TRBV6-6 - CASSSTYDLPGNEQFF TGTGCCAGCAGTTCCACATATGACCTACCTGGGAATGAGCAGTTCTTC
TRBJ2-3 14 TRBD2 TRBV5-6 - CAGRSDGEGRAQYF TGTGCCGGCAGATCCGATGGGGAGGGCCGCGCGCAGTATTTT
TRBJ1-1 13 - TRBV29-1 - CSVMHSSNTEAFF TGCAGCGTTATGCACAGTTCGAACACCGAAGCTTTCTTT
TRBJ2-7 14 - TRBV11-2 few CTSSLTDTAYEQCF TGTACCAGCAGCTTAACTGACACTGCTTACGAGCAGTGCTTC
TRBJ2-7 17 TRBD1 TRBV4-2 many CASSQGLPGQGAGEQYF TGTGCCAGCAGCCAAGGCCTACCGGGACAGGGGGCGGGGGAGCAGTACTTC
TRBJ2-7 14 - TRBV6-5 - CASSFSRGTYEQYF TGTGCCAGCAGTTTCTCCCGGGGGACCTACGAGCAGTACTTC